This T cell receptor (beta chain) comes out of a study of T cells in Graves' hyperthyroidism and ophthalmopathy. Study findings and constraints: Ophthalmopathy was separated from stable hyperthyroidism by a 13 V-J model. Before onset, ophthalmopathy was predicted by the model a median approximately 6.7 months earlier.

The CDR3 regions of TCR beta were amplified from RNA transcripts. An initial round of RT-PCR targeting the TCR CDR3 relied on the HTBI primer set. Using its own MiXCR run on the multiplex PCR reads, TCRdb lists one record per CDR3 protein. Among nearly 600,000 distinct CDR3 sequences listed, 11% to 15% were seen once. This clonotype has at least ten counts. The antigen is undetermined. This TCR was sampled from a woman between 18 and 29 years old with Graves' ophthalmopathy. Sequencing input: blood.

The CDR3 sequence is CASSGYYPGQGGNEQFF. In nucleotides, the CDR3 is TGTGCCAGCAGTGGTTATTATCCGGGACAGGGGGGAAATGAGCAGTTCTTC. The chain is built from TRBV6-1 and TRBJ2-1, with 11 positions matching TRBD1. This CDR3 contains 17 residues. Germline V gives CDR1 MNHNS, CDR2 SASEGT. V shed 4 bases, J shed 7 bases, and the junction held 12 bases outside the gene matches.